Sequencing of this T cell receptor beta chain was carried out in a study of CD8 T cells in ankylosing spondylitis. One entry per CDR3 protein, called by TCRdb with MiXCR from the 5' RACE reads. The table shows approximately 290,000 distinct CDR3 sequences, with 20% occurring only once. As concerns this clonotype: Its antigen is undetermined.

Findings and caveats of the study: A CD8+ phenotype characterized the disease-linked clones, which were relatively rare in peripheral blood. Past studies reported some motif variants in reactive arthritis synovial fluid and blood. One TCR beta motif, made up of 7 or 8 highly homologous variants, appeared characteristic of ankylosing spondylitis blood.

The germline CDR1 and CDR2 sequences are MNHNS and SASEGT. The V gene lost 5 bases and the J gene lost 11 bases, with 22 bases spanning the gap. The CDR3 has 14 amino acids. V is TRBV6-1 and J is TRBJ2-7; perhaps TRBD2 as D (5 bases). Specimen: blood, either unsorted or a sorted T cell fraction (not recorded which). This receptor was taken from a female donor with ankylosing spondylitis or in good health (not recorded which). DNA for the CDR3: TGTGCCAGCAGTCCATCCGCGGGCCTCCTACGAGAGTACTTC. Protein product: CASSPSAGLLREYF.